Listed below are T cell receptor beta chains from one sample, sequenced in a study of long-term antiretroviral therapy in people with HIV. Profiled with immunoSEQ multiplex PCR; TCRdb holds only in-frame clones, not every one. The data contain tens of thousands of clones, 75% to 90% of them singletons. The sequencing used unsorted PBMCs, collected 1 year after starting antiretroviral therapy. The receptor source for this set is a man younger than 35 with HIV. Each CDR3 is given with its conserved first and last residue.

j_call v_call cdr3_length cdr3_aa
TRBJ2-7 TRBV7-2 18 CASSLGVVAGGGSYEQYF
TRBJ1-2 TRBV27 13 CASSFSRGDGYTF
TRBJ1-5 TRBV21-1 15 CASRFWTGPDQPQHF
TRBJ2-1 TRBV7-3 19 CASSSPGRLAGDPYNEQFF
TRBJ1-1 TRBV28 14 CASSLGQGAAEAFF
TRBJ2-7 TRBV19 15 CASSISWRQNDEQYF
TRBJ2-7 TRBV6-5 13 CASSPGTPYEQYF
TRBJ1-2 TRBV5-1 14 CASSVDRPSEGYTF
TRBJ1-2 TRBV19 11 CASREGVGYTF
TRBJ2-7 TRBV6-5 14 CASSYSQRTYEQYF
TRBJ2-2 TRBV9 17 CASSESSDRGQGGELFF
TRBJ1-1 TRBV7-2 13 CASSFRKNTEAFF